These 6 T cell receptor beta chains came from one sample sequenced in a study of vaccination and CD4 T cells after COVID-19. Noted treatment: roughly 11-day PBMC culture with coronavirus spike peptide pools or control peptides (ViraFEST assay). The Oncomine TCR Beta short-read assay sequenced DNA from cultured CD4+ T cells. TCRdb re-called the PCR reads with MiXCR, one entry per CDR3 protein. The sample holds about 10,000 distinct CDR3 sequences, around a quarter seen once. For these receptors, no antigen is known. The starting material was CD4+ T cells from blood, cultured in vitro, obtained before SARS-CoV-2 vaccination. Receptors originate from a human donor who received a COVID-19 vaccine.

This sequence joins TRBV10-3 and TRBJ2-1; D may be TRBD1 (6 bases). CDR3 length: 16 residues. Trimming pared 0 bases from V and 3 bases from J, leaving 12 bases between. The germline V gene has CDR1 ENHRY and CDR2 SYGVKD. The CDR3 sequence: CAISESAGANYNEQFF. As DNA, the CDR3 is TGTGCCATCAGTGAGTCGGCAGGGGCGAACTACAATGAGCAGTTCTTC.

This clonotype was seen more than once but under ten times. This chain's CDR3 is CASSYRGIETRDTDTQYF. The CDR3 nucleotides are TGTGCCAGCAGTTACAGAGGGATCGAGACCAGAGACACAGATACGCAGTATTTT. The chain employs TRBV6-5 and TRBJ2-3, with D possibly matching TRBD2 (5 bases). The V end was cut by 2 bases, the J end by 2 bases, with 20 bases between. The CDR3 is 18 amino acids. Germline loops: CDR1 MNHEY, CDR2 SVGAGI.

V and J are TRBV12-3 or TRBV12-4 and TRBJ1-1; possible D gene TRBD1, 5 bases. The CDR3 runs 13 residues. Trimming removed 6 bases at V and 7 bases at J, with 15 bases between. CDR3 bases: TGTGCCAGCAGAGCAAACAGGTGGGGTGAAGCTTTCTTT. Encoded protein: CASRANRWGEAFF.

This clonotype was picked up a small number of times. The chain links TRBV27 to TRBJ2-1; tentatively, D is TRBD1 (6 bases). This CDR3 contains 16 residues. The germline V gene encodes CDR1 MNHEY and CDR2 SMNVEV (reference sequence). Between the trimmed V and J ends, which lost 6 bases and 4 bases, there was a span of 19 bases. As DNA, the CDR3 is TGTGCCAGCAGCCGAAATGGGGGCGGGTGGTACAATGAGCAGTTCTTC. Translating it yields CASSRNGGGWYNEQFF.

This clonotype was seen a few times. The rearrangement links TRBV15 to TRBJ1-3; D remains ambiguous. Germline V gene lookup returns CDR1 LNHNV and CDR2 YYDKDF (reference sequence). Trimming pared 1 base from V and 0 bases from J, leaving 7 bases between. The CDR3 runs to 15 residues. The CDR3 protein is CATSRAGSSGNTIYF. DNA for the CDR3: TGTGCCACCAGCAGAGCAGGAAGCTCTGGAAACACCATATATTTT.

This clonotype was counted between two and nine times. The gene calls are TRBV6-5 and TRBJ1-2; no reliable D call. The CDR3 has 10 amino acids. V shed 4 bases and J shed 8 bases, with 5 bases lying between them. Looked up from germline, CDR1 is MNHEY and CDR2 is SVGAGI. The CDR3 reads CASSSRGYTF. The CDR3 coding sequence is TGTGCCAGCAGTTCCAGAGGCTACACCTTC.